Each of the 7 T cell receptor beta chains below was sequenced from the same sample in a study of T cell changes during pregnancy in multiple sclerosis. The assay was immunoSEQ multiplex PCR, and TCRdb's table has in-frame clones only and misses some. The sample shows just over 50,000 clones, around 94% of them seen only once. Sequenced material: CD4+ T cells from peripheral blood mononuclear cells, taken in the second trimester of pregnancy. The receptor source for this set is a female donor with multiple sclerosis, enrolled in a pregnancy study.

Regarding this clone: Here the CDR3 omits its conserved ending phenylalanine or tryptophan, so a read error is the likely source. Because the CDR3's place on the DNA is in doubt, the DNA is left out and the CDR3 is given as listed by TCRdb. This chain uses TRBV21-1 with TRBJ1-4; TRBD1, the D gene given by the table, was not confirmed from the DNA. TRBV21-1 is a listed pseudogene. The CDR3 numbers 9 amino acids, ends counted. CDR3 protein: CASGAGRGD.

The chain links TRBV5-1 to TRBJ2-5; 9 bases are shared with TRBD2. CDR1 and CDR2 (germline): SGHRS, YFSETQ. The length of the CDR3 is 15 residues. J was trimmed by 1 base and V by 4 bases; bases with no gene match: 5. The CDR3 sequence is CASSTGLAPQETQYF. The CDR3 DNA sequence: TGCGCCAGCAGCACCGGACTAGCGCCCCAAGAGACCCAGTACTTC.

The chain joins TRBV28 to TRBJ2-1; D possibly corresponds to TRBD1 (6 bases). Trimming took 3 bases from V and 8 from J, leaving 11 bases between them. The CDR3 consists of 13 residues. Germline CDR1 is MDHEN and CDR2 is SYDVKM. The DNA for the CDR3 is TGTGCCAGCAGTTTGACAGGCTGGGATGAGCAGTTCTTC. It is translated as CASSLTGWDEQFF.

The genes are TRBV13 and TRBJ2-7; 7 nucleotides align to TRBD1. Trimming cost V 3 bases and J 4 bases; bases outside gene matches: 9. The CDR3 sequence is 15 residues long. CDR1 PRHDT and CDR2 FYEKMQ come from the germline V gene (reference sequence). The CDR3 DNA reads TGTGCCAGCAGCTTCAGGGGGAAAGGGGCTTACGAGCAGTACTTC. As protein: CASSFRGKGAYEQYF.

The rearrangement uses TRBV19 and TRBJ1-5; tentative D call: TRBD1 (6 bases). Germline assignment: CDR1 LNHDA and CDR2 SQIVND (reference sequence). Trimming removed 0 bases from V and 8 bases from J, with 11 bases in between. This CDR3 region has 14 residues. The chain's CDR3 is CASSIEGTGKPQHF. The DNA for the CDR3 is TGTGCCAGTAGTATAGAGGGAACAGGGAAGCCCCAGCATTTT.

The J gene is TRBJ1-1, the V gene TRBV12-5, with D perhaps matching TRBD1 (6 bases). Trimming removed 6 bases from V and 11 bases from J, with 16 bases in between. Germline V gene sequence: CDR1 LGHNT, CDR2 FRNRAP. The CDR3 spans 12 residues. The CDR3: CASGPGQSFAFF. The CDR3 DNA sequence: TGTGCTAGTGGGCCAGGACAGTCTTTCGCTTTCTTT.

The J gene is TRBJ1-5, the V gene TRBV9; 9 bases line up with TRBD1. V trimming: 5 bases; J trimming: 7 bases; junction bases outside the gene matches: 7. Per the germline V gene, CDR1 is SGDLS and CDR2 is YYNGEE. This CDR3 is 14 amino acids long. CDR3 nucleotide sequence: TGTGCCAGCAGTTCACAGGGGGCGCTGCAGCCCCAGCATTTT. Translated, it gives CASSSQGALQPQHF.